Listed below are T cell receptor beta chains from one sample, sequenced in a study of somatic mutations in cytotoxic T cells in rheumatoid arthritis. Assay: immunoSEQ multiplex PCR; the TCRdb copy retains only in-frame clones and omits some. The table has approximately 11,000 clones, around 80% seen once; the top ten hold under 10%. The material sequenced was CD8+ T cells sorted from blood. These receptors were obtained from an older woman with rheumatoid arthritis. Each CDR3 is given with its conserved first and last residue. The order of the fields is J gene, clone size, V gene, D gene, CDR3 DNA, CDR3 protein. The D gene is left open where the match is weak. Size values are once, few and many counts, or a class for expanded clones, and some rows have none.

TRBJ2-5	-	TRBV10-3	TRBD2	TGTGCCATCAGTGAGATGGGACTAGCGGGCCAAGAGACCCAGTACTTC	CAISEMGLAGQETQYF
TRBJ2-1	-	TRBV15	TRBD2	TGTGCCACCAGCAGTACTGGGGGTGTAGCGGGGCGCCTCAATGAGCAGTTCTTC	CATSSTGGVAGRLNEQFF
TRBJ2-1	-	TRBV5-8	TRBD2	TGTGCCAGCAGCCAAACTAGCGGGAGTACCGATGAGCAGTTCTTC	CASSQTSGSTDEQFF
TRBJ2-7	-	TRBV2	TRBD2	TGTGCCAGCAGTGGGGGACTAGCTTACGAGTACTTC	CASSGGLAYEYF
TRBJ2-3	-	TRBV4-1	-	TGCGCCAGCAGCCAGCCCCTTTTAGCAGATACGCAGTATTTT	CASSQPLLADTQYF
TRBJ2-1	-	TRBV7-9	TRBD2	TGTGCCAGCAAGAGGGGGAGCGGGGGTAGCTCCTACAATGAGCAGTTCTTC	CASKRGSGGSSYNEQFF
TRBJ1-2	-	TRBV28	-	TGTGCCAGCAGTTTAGGGAGTTCGGGCTACACCTTC	CASSLGSSGYTF
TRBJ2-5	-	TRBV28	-	TGTGCCAGCTCTCCCCAGGGGAGGGGCCGCGAGACCCAGTACTTC	CASSPQGRGRETQYF
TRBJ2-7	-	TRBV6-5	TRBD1	TGTGCCAGCAGTCCCGGGACAGGGTTTACCTACGAGCAGTACTTC	CASSPGTGFTYEQYF
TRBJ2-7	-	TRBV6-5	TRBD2	TGTGCCAGCAGCACCCGCCGGGGGGACCCCTCCGAGCAGTACTTC	CASSTRRGDPSEQYF
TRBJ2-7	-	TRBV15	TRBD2	TGTGCCACCAGCATAAGCGGGGTCGGGTACGAGCAGTACTTC	CATSISGVGYEQYF
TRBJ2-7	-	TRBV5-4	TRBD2	TGTGCCAGCAGCTTGGGTAGCGGGGCTTACGAGCAGTACTTC	CASSLGSGAYEQYF
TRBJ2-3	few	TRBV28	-	TGTGCCAGCAGTACCCTCGGGGTCGGCACAGATACGCAGTATTTT	CASSTLGVGTDTQYF
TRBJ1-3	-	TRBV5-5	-	TGTGCCAGCAGCCCCCTGGGAAACACCATATATTTT	CASSPLGNTIYF
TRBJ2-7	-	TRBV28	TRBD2	TGTGCCAGCAGTTTAACGGGAGGAGGCGAGCAGTACTTC	CASSLTGGGEQYF
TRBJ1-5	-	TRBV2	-	TGTGCCAGCAGTGAAGCGAGGGGGAGCAATCAGCCCCAGCATTTT	CASSEARGSNQPQHF
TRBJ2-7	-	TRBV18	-	TGTGCCAGCTCACCACGAGAGGGCGGGTTAGACGAGCAGTACTTC	CASSPREGGLDEQYF
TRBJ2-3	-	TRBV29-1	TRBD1	TGCAGCGTTGGGGACAGTATAGATACGCAGTATTTT	CSVGDSIDTQYF
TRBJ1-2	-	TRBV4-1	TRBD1	TGCGCCAGCAGCCCCGGACAGGGAAGCTATGGCTACACCTTC	CASSPGQGSYGYTF
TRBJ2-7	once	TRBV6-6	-	TGTGCCAGTGCCGGGACACAGACCTACGAGCAGTACTTC	CASAGTQTYEQYF
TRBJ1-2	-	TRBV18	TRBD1	TGTGCCAGCTCACCAGGGACAGACGATGGCTACACCTTC	CASSPGTDDGYTF
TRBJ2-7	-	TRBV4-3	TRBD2	TGCGCCAGCAGCTGGGGACTAGCGGGAGGACCCGGTCGCTCCTACGAGCAGTACTTC	CASSWGLAGGPGRSYEQYF
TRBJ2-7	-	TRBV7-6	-	TGTGCCAGCAGCACCGAAGCGGCCTACGAGCAGTACTTC	CASSTEAAYEQYF
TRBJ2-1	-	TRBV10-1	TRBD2	TGCGCCAGCAGTGAACCTGGAGGGAGGGCTGTCAATGAGCAGTTCTTC	CASSEPGGRAVNEQFF
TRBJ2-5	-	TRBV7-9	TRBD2	TGTGCCAGCAGCTTTGGACTAGGAGAAGAGACCCAGTACTTC	CASSFGLGEETQYF
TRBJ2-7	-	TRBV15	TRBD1	TGTGCCACCAGCGGAGGGACAGGTTCCTACGAGCAGTACTTC	CATSGGTGSYEQYF
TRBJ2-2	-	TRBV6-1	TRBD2	TGTGCCAGCAGAGTAGCGGGAGAAACCGGGGAGCTGTTTTTT	CASRVAGETGELFF
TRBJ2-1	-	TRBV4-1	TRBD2	TGCGCCAGCAGCCAAATCATTTGGACTAGCGTATCAAATGAGCAGTTCTTC	CASSQIIWTSVSNEQFF
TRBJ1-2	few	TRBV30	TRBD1	TGTGCCTGGCTGGAGGGACAGGGGCCGATCGATGGCTACACCTTC	CAWLEGQGPIDGYTF
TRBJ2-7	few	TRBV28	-	TGTGCCAGCAGCCAGGGGTGGGACGCGTCCTACGAGCAGTACTTC	CASSQGWDASYEQYF
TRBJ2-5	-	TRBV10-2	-	TGCGCCAGCAGTGGGGGGGGCGACAGGAAACGAGAGACCCAGTACTTC	CASSGGGDRKRETQYF
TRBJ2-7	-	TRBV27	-	TGTGCCAGCAGTTTCTCCCCCGGACTTGGATACGAGCAGTACTTC	CASSFSPGLGYEQYF
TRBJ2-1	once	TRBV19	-	TGTGCCAGTAGTGCGGGACAGTACAATGAGCAGTTCTTC	CASSAGQYNEQFF
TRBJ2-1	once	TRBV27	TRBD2	TGTGCCAGCAGTTTCCCGGCACTAGCGACCGGGTCAGAGCAGTTCTTC	CASSFPALATGSEQFF
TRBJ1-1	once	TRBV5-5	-	TGTGCCAGCCAACTGGACGGGGGGAACACTGAAGCTTTCTTT	CASQLDGGNTEAFF
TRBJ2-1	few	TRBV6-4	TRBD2	TGTGCCAGCAGTGACGGACTAGCGGGAGATGAGCAGTTCTTC	CASSDGLAGDEQFF
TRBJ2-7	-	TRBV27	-	TGTGCCAGCAGACCTCAGGGGACCTACGAGCAGTACTTC	CASRPQGTYEQYF
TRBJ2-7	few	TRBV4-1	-	TGCGCCAGCAGCCAAGATCCAGGATTCACCTACGAGCAGTACTTC	CASSQDPGFTYEQYF
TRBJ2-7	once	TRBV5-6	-	TGTGCCAGCAGCTTGGTGATCCAGGGGGGAGACGAGCAGTACTTC	CASSLVIQGGDEQYF
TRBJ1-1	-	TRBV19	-	TGTGCCAGTAGTATATTACAGAACACTGAAGCTTTCTTT	CASSILQNTEAFF
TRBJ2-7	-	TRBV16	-	TGTGCCAGCAGCCAACGGTCAGGGAACTACGAGCAGTACTTC	CASSQRSGNYEQYF
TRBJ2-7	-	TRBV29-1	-	TGCAGCGTTGATGAGGGCAGCGCGGGGCACGAGCAGTACTTC	CSVDEGSAGHEQYF
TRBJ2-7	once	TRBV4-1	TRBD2	TGCGCCAGCAGCCACGGGGACTACTACGAGCAGTACTTC	CASSHGDYYEQYF
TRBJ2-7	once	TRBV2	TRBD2	TGTGCCAGCAGTGATATGAGCGGGATATACGAGCAGTACTTC	CASSDMSGIYEQYF
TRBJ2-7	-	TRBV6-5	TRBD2	TGTGCCAGCAGTCCCTCCGGGACTAGCACCTACGAGCAGTACTTC	CASSPSGTSTYEQYF
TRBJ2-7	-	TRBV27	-	TGTGCCAGCAGTAAATCGGGCAGCCGGGGTGGGGAGCAGTACTTC	CASSKSGSRGGEQYF
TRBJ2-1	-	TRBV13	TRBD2	TGTGCCAGCAGCCGTAGCGGGAGGGCCGACAATGAGCAGTTCTTC	CASSRSGRADNEQFF
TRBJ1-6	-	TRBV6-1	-	TGTGCCAGCAGCATAAGAGCTTCACCCCTCCACTTT	CASSIRASPLHF
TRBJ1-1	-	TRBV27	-	TGTGCCAGCAGTTTATCGCAAGGGGTCAACACTGAAGCTTTCTTT	CASSLSQGVNTEAFF
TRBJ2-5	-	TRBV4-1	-	TGCGCCAGCAGCCAATGGCCCGAGAGGCAGGAGACCCAGTACTTC	CASSQWPERQETQYF
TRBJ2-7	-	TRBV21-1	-	TGTGCCAGCAGCAAGACAGTAAGTAACTTATCCTACGAGCAGTACTTC	CASSKTVSNLSYEQYF